This T cell receptor beta chain came from a study of shared clonotypes between healthy human individuals. Sequenced by immunoSEQ multiplex PCR; TCRdb stores in-frame clones only, minus some. The sample lists millions of clones; approximately 94% were seen once. The germline CDR1 and CDR2 sequences are LNHDA and SQIVND (reference sequence). Trimming took 1 base from V and 12 from J; bases not matched to a gene: 3. The CDR3 runs to 12 residues. Naive CD8 populations comprised CD45RO-negative cells positively selected for CCR7, excluding terminally differentiated effector memory CD45RA+ cells. This chain connects TRBV19 to TRBJ2-1; 7 bases map to TRBD2. The clonotype originates from a man between 18 and 35 years old in good health. Source material: naive CD8+ T cells sorted from blood. Here the CDR3 DNA reads TGTGCCAGTAGTATAGCGGCTAGCGGGCAGTTCTTC. Amino acid sequence: CASSIAASGQFF.